This T cell receptor beta chain originates from a study of blood T cell repertoires in COVID-19. Study summary: Collection of acute and convalescent COVID-19 samples took place in the United States, Italy and Spain.

Germline V lookup: CDR1 MDHEN, CDR2 SYDVKM. Germline trimming cut 2 bases from V and 5 bases from J; bases unmatched to any gene: 2. The CDR3 is 15 amino acids. Sequenced by immunoSEQ multiplex PCR; TCRdb stores in-frame clones only, minus some. The sample has tens of thousands of clones; over 70% are singletons. The rearrangement links TRBV28 to TRBJ2-3, with TRBD2 matching over 12 bases. This clonotype was obtained from a woman aged 45-60 years with active or convalescent COVID-19. Material for sequencing was peripheral blood. CDR3 region: CASSLETSGGDTQYF. Written as DNA, the CDR3 is TGTGCCAGCAGTTTAGAGACTAGCGGGGGAGATACGCAGTATTTT.